Detailed here is one T cell receptor beta chain. In the study's own analysis: How many nucleated cells were present was estimated from reference gene primer amplification. Measured with immunoSEQ multiplex PCR; TCRdb has only the in-frame clones, and not every one. D and trimming come from the DNA, and the V and J calls and clone size come from that table. The sample has tens of thousands of clones, roughly four fifths seen once. This specimen belongs to a study of blood T cell repertoires in COVID-19. Across the whole study: Collection of acute and convalescent COVID-19 samples took place in the United States, Italy and Spain. T cells, B-cell-depleted T cells, or PBMCs supplied cDNA or gDNA.

V was trimmed by 2 bases and J by 7 bases, leaving 15 bases between them. This CDR3 contains 16 residues. Germline V gene data show CDR1 as MGHDK and CDR2 as SYGVNS. Sequenced material: peripheral blood. The chain carries TRBV25-1 and TRBJ1-6; D not certain. This clonotype originated in a woman of 80 years or more with acute or convalescent COVID-19. In nucleotides, the CDR3 is TGTGCCAGCAGTGAAGGACTGTGGACGGGGAATTCACCCCTCCACTTT. Its translation: CASSEGLWTGNSPLHF.